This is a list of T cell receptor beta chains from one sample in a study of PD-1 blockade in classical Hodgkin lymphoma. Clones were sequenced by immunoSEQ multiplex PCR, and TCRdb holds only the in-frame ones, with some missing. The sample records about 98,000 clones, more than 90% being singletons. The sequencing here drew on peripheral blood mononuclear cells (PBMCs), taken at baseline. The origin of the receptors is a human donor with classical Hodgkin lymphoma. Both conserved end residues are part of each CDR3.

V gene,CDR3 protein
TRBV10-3,CAVSGGVGSGNTIYF
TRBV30,CAWSVLGTSGRVSYEQYF
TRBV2,CASLHRDRSTDTQYF
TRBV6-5,CASSYRQGTVEKLFF
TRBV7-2,CASSLALPELFF
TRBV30,CAWSVEADTQYF
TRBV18,CASSPAGTGAEKLFF
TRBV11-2,CASSNGLAGAYEQYF
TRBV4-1,CASSSGLAGAGELFF
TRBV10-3,CAIRAGSQWQETQYF
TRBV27,CASRGQGGYEQYF
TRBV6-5,CASSRRVGGETQYF
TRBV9,CASSVDPRTSDPETQYF
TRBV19,CASSYGVAGYTF
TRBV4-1,CASSPIDRARQPQHF
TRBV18,CASSPPFQGSNEQYF
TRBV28,CASSFLGRTSTDTQYF
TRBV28,CAASSRSQGYGYTF
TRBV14,CASSQIQGEGHPDTQYF
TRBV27,CASSLEGTSGEKLFF
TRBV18,CASSPPSLGQFF
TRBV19,CASSMRPEAFF
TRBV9,CASSVGRDGYTF
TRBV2,CARSQGAAETQYF
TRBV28,CASSFGDTYGYTF
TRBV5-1,CASSPGLAGHNEQFF
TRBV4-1,CASSQVGQQETQYF
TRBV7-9,CASSLNQGISDF
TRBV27,CASSLWGPGERSYEQYF
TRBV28,CASRIMTLGPSIQPQHF
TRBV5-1,CASSTSTGSGGFF
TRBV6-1,CASSDLYEQYF
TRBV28,CASSQPRAGFYEQYF
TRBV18,CASSSGLAGGPDTGELFF
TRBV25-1,CASTPLAGVHNEQFF
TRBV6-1,CASSTLAGGPREQFF
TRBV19,CASSTGQNYGYTF
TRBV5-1,CASSPGQGAWEKLFF
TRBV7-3,CASSLTASGRRINEQFF
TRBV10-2,CASSFPGTYEQYF
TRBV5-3,CARSSYTDCSGNTIYF
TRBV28,CASTQGGAYSGNTIYF
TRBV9,CASSVATPNTEAFF
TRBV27,CASSSTYQGASEAFF
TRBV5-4,CASSWDWASYNEQFF
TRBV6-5,CASSYPEKPGEQYF
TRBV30,CAWSVQVDTDTQYF
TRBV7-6,CASSHRGGGPDNEQFF
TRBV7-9,CASSGPGVKATEAFF
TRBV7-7,CASSNLPGPRNTGELFF
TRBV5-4,CASHSTGTPGYTF
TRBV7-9,CASSLNSLAGVVETQYF
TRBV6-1,CASSEVQGSFQETQYF